The 14 T cell receptor beta chains below all came from one sample that was sequenced in a study of regulatory T cells in long-lasting Graves disease. The time point is: newly diagnosed GD, antithyroid drugs for less than 3 months. The TCR library was prepared using RNA isolated from PBMCs. Construction of the TCR beta libraries employed iRepertoire HTBI primers in conjunction with Arm-PCR of CDR3 regions. A single record per CDR3 protein comes from TCRdb applying MiXCR to the multiplex PCR reads. Here the sample spans 550,000 or so distinct CDR3 sequences, 12% being singletons. The sample was also linked to a second study, of T cells in Graves' hyperthyroidism and ophthalmopathy.

The source material was peripheral blood mononuclear cells (PBMCs), sampled at new diagnosis, from a patient treated with antithyroid drugs. Every receptor here comes from a woman aged 30 to 39 with Graves disease.

This clonotype was counted many times. The V gene is TRBV5-1, the J gene TRBJ2-2, with D possibly called TRBD1 or TRBD2 (5 bases each). Germline lookup yields CDR1 SGHRS and CDR2 YFSETQ. V lost 1 base and J 2 bases, leaving 12 bases between the germline ends. The CDR3 totals 16 residues. The CDR3 region is CASSLFAGGNTGELFF. The DNA of the CDR3 is TGCGCCAGCAGCTTGTTCGCTGGGGGAAACACCGGGGAGCTGTTTTTT. Supplemented by reference TRBV5-1 and TRBJ2-2, the full variable domain reads KAGVTQTPRYLIKTRGQQVTLSCSPISGHRSVSWYQQTPGQGLQFLFEYFSETQRNKGNFPGRFSGRQFSNSRSEMNVSTLELGDSALYLCASSLFAGGNTGELFFGEGSRLTVL.

This clonotype was picked up many times. This chain uses TRBV20-1 with TRBJ2-5, with no clear D. CDR3 size: 13 residues. In germline, CDR1 is DFQATT, CDR2 SNEGSKA (reference sequence). CDR3 region: CSPARSGSETQYF. In nucleotides, the CDR3 is TGCAGCCCGGCGAGGTCAGGTAGCGAGACCCAGTACTTC.

This clonotype showed up just a few times. The J gene is TRBJ1-2, the V gene TRBV7-9; possible D gene TRBD1, 5 bases. The germline V and J ends were trimmed by 5 bases and 3 bases, with 13 bases remaining between them. CDR1 and CDR2 from the germline V gene are SEHNR and FQNEAQ (reference sequence). CDR3 size: 14 residues. The CDR3 spells CASSRGARDYGYTF. Here the CDR3 DNA reads TGTGCCAGCAGCCGTGGGGCACGAGACTATGGCTACACCTTC. The full variable domain, its missing parts supplied by reference TRBV7-9 and TRBJ1-2, is DTGVSQNPRHKITKRGQNVTFRCDPISEHNRLYWYRQTLGQGPEFLTYFQNEAQLEKSRLLSDRFSAERPKGSFSTLEIQRTEQGDSAMYLCASSRGARDYGYTFGSGTRLTVV.

This clonotype was seen many times. The chain joins TRBV29-1 to TRBJ2-7; D might be TRBD2 (5 bases). The CDR3 spans 14 residues. Trimming took 6 bases from V and 2 from J, leaving 17 bases between them. Germline lookup yields CDR1 SQVTM and CDR2 ANQGSEA. CDR3 in DNA: TGCAGCGTCGCGGCGGGCCTTCCCCCCTACGAGCAGTACTTC. Amino acids: CSVAAGLPPYEQYF.

This clonotype came up many times. This chain links TRBV20-1 with TRBJ1-1, with D possibly matching TRBD1 (5 bases). This CDR3 is built from 12 residues. The germline V gene has CDR1 DFQATT and CDR2 SNEGSKA (reference sequence). The V and J ends lost 5 bases and 5 bases respectively, with 12 bases between them. The CDR3 region has the DNA TGCAGTGCTCGGCAGGGTCGGACTGAAGCTTTCTTT. The encoded protein is CSARQGRTEAFF.

This clonotype was seen repeatedly, ten times or more. The chain links TRBV9 to TRBJ2-2; D is undetermined. Per the germline V gene, CDR1 is SGDLS and CDR2 is YYNGEE. V lost 7 bases, J lost 5 bases, and 9 bases lay in between. This CDR3 has 12 residues. The CDR3 DNA reads as TGTGCCAGCTCGGGCCCAACCGGGGAGCTGTTTTTT. It codes for CASSGPTGELFF.

This clonotype came up many times. V and J are TRBV15 and TRBJ1-4; D is ambiguous. The ends were cut back, 8 bases at V and 3 bases at J, with 10 bases in the middle. The CDR3 totals 13 residues. Germline values: CDR1 LNHNV, CDR2 YYDKDF (reference sequence). CDR3 DNA: TGTGCCACCGCGAGGCTCGCTAATGAAAAACTGTTTTTT. This codes for CATARLANEKLFF.

At least ten counts were recorded for this clonotype. The chain combines TRBV13 with TRBJ2-2, with no clear D. Germline V lookup: CDR1 PRHDT, CDR2 FYEKMQ (reference sequence). The V end was cut by 4 bases, the J end by 7 bases, with 4 bases between. The CDR3 runs 11 residues. CDR3 coding DNA: TGTGCCAGCAGCTACCTCGGGGAGCTGTTTTTT. It codes for CASSYLGELFF.

At least ten counts were recorded for this clonotype. V and J are TRBV6-1 and TRBJ1-5, with D possibly being TRBD1 (5 bases). The CDR3 extends over 18 amino acids. Trimming took 7 bases from V and 1 from J, leaving 23 bases between them. Germline V lookup: CDR1 MNHNS, CDR2 SASEGT. The CDR3 sequence: CASILRQGRLDSNQPQHF. As DNA, the CDR3 is TGTGCCAGCATTCTGAGGCAGGGACGCCTAGACAGCAATCAGCCCCAGCATTTT.

This sequence joins TRBV5-1 and TRBJ1-3, with D possibly matching TRBD1 (6 bases). In germline, CDR1 is SGHRS, CDR2 YFSETQ. The CDR3 totals 16 residues. V was pared by 0 bases and J by 0 bases, with 10 bases between. The CDR3 nucleotides are TGCGCCAGCAGCTTGGGACAGGCCAACTCTGGAAACACCATATATTTT. Its translation: CASSLGQANSGNTIYF.

This clonotype was observed at least ten times. The CDR3 coding sequence is TGTGCCAGCAGCAAGGGACTAGCGGGATCTAAGGGTGAGCAGTTCTTC. The encoded protein is CASSKGLAGSKGEQFF. This sequence joins TRBV7-9 and TRBJ2-1, with 13 bases lining up with TRBD2. Trimming cost V 5 bases and J 9 bases; bases outside gene matches: 10. There are 16 residues in the CDR3. CDR1 SEHNR and CDR2 FQNEAQ come from the germline V gene (reference sequence).

This clonotype was seen at least ten times. The CDR3 DNA reads TGTGCCAGCAGCCCTCTAGTGGGGGCCCTCACCTACGAGCAGTACTTC. As protein: CASSPLVGALTYEQYF. The chain links TRBV27 to TRBJ2-7, with a tentative D call TRBD1 (6 bases). The ends were cut back, 6 bases at V and 2 bases at J, with 20 bases in the middle. The CDR3 length is 16 residues. The germline V gene has CDR1 MNHEY and CDR2 SMNVEV (reference sequence).

This clonotype was detected many times. The genes are TRBV9 and TRBJ2-1, with 9 bases matching TRBD1. Germline loops: CDR1 SGDLS, CDR2 YYNGEE. V shed 3 bases, J shed 8 bases, and the junction held 3 bases outside the gene matches. The CDR3 sequence is 13 residues long. The CDR3 protein is CASSGDRADEQFF. In DNA form, the CDR3 reads TGTGCCAGCAGCGGGGACAGGGCGGATGAGCAGTTCTTC. The variable domain in full, with the rest retrieved from reference TRBV9 and TRBJ2-1, is DSGVTQTPKHLITATGQRVTLRCSPRSGDLSVYWYQQSLDQGLQFLIQYYNGEERAKGNILERFSAQQFPDLHSELNLSSLELGDSALYFCASSGDRADEQFFGPGTRLTVL.

V is TRBV7-2 and J is TRBJ1-3; D uncertain. Germline CDR1 reads SGHTA; CDR2 reads FQGNSA. V gave up 1 base and J gave up 0 bases, with 16 bases separating them. The CDR3 totals 18 residues. DNA for the CDR3: TGTGCCAGCAGCTTAGAAAGAATCACTGGAGACTCTGGAAACACCATATATTTT. Its protein product is CASSLERITGDSGNTIYF.